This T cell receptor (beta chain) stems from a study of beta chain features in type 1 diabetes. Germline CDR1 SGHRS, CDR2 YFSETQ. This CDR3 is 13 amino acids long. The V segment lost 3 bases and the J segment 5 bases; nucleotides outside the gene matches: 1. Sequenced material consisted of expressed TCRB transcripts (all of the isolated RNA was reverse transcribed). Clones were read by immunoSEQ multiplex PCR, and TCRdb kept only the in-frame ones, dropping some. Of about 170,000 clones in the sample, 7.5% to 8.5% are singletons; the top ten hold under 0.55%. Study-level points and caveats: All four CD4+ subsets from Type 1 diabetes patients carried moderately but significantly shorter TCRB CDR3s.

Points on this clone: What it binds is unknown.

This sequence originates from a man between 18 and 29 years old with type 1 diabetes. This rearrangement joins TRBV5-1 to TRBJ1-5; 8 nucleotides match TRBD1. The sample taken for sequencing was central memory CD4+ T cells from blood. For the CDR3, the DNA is TGCGCCAGCAGCTCGGACAGGGATCAGCCCCAGCATTTT. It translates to CASSSDRDQPQHF.